This T cell receptor (beta chain) emerged from a study of CD8 T cells in ankylosing spondylitis. Study-wide results and limits: Reportedly, disease-linked clones are significantly enriched in ankylosing spondylitis patients' matched synovial fluid. Characteristic of ankylosing spondylitis blood, it appeared, was a TCR beta motif comprising 7 to 9 highly homologous variants. Some of these motif variants have turned up before, in reports on reactive arthritis synovial fluid and blood.

The CDR3 has 14 amino acids. Germline CDR1 SGDLS, CDR2 YYNGEE. Trimming shortened V by 3 bases and J by 2 bases, and 11 bases separated the two germline ends. In the case of this clonotype: Its antigen is unknown.

TCRdb ran MiXCR on the 5' RACE reads and lists one entry per CDR3 protein. The sample carries about 250,000 distinct CDR3 sequences, more than 25% recorded once. This TCR was sampled from a male donor with ankylosing spondylitis or in good health (not recorded which). What was sequenced was blood, either unsorted or a sorted T cell fraction (not recorded which). The chain recombines TRBV9 with TRBJ1-2; D possibly corresponds to TRBD1 (5 bases). This CDR3 is CASSAPTENYGYTF. The CDR3 DNA reads TGTGCCAGCAGCGCCCCGACAGAAAACTATGGCTACACCTTC.